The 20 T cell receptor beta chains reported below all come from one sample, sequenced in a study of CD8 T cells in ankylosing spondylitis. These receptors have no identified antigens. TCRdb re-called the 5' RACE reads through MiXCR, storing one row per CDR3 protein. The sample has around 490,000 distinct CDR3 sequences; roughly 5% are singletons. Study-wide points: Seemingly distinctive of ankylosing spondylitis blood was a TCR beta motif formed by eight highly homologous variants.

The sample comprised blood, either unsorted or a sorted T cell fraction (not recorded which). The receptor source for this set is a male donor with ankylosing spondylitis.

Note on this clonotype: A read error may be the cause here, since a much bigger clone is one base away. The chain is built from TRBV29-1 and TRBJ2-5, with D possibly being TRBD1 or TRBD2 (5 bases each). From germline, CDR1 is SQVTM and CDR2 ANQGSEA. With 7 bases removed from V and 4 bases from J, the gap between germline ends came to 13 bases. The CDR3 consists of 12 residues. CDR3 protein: CSGMSGTETQYF. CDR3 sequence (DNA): TGCAGCGGCATGTCGGGGACAGAGACCCAGTACTTC. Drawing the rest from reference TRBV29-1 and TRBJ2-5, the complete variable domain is SAVISQKPSRDICQRGTSLTIQCQVDSQVTMMFWYRQQPGQSLTLIATANQGSEATYESGFVIDKFPISRPNLTFSTLTVSNMSPEDSSIYLCSGMSGTETQYFGPGTRLLVL.

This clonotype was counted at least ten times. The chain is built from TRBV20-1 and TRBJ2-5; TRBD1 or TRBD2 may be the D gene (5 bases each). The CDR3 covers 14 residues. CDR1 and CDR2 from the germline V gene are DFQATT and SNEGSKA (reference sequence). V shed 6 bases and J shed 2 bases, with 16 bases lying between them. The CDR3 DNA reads TGCAGTGCCCCGAGGGGCGGGTTACAAGAGACCCAGTACTTC. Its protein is CSAPRGGLQETQYF.

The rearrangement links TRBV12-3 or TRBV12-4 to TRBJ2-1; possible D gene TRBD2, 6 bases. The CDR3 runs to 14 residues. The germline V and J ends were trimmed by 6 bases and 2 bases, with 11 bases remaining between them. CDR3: CASRWGEAYNEQFF. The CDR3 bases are TGTGCCAGCAGGTGGGGGGAGGCCTACAATGAGCAGTTCTTC.

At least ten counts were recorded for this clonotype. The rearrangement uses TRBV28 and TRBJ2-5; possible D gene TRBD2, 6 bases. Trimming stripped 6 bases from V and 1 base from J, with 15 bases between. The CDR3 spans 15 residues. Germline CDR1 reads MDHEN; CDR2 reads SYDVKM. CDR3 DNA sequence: TGTGCCAGCAGCTCCCTTTCAGCGGGCCAAGAGACCCAGTACTTC. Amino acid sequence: CASSSLSAGQETQYF.

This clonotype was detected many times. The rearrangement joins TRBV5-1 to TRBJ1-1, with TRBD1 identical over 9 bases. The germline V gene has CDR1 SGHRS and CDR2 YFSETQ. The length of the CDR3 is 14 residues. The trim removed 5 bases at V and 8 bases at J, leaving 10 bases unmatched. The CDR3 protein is CASSEQGAAIEAFF. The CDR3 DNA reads TGCGCCAGCAGTGAACAGGGGGCAGCCATCGAAGCTTTCTTT.

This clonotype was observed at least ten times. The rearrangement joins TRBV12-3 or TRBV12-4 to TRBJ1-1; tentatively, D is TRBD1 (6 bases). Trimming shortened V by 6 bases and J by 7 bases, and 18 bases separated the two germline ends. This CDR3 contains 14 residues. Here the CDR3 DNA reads TGTGCCAGCAGAAGGACAGTCGCAACCAGTGAAGCTTTCTTT. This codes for CASRRTVATSEAFF.

The CDR3, as DNA: TGTGCCAGCAGTTTAGTCGGGGGGCCCTACACAGATACGCAGTATTTT. Amino acid sequence: CASSLVGGPYTDTQYF. The chain recombines TRBV12-3 or TRBV12-4 with TRBJ2-3; D possibly corresponds to TRBD2 (7 bases). The CDR3 loop spans 16 amino acids. Trimming left V 1 base short and J 2 bases short, with 13 bases between.

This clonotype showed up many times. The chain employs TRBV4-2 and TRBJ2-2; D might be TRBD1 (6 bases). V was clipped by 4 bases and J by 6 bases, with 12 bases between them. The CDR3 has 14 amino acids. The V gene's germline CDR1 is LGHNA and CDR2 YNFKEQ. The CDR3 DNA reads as TGTGCCAGCAGCCCTCAGGGGAGCGCCGGGGAGCTGTTTTTT. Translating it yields CASSPQGSAGELFF.

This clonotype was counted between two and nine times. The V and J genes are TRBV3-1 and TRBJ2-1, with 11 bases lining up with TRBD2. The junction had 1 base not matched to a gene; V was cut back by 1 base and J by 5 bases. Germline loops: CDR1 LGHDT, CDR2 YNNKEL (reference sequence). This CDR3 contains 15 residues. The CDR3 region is CASSQVTSGNNEQFF. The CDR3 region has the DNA TGTGCCAGCAGCCAAGTGACTAGCGGGAACAATGAGCAGTTCTTC.

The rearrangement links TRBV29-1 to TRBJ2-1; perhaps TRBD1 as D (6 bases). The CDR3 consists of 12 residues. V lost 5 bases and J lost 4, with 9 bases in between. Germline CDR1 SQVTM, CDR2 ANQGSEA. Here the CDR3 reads CSVNREYNEQFF. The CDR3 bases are TGCAGCGTTAACAGGGAGTACAATGAGCAGTTCTTC.

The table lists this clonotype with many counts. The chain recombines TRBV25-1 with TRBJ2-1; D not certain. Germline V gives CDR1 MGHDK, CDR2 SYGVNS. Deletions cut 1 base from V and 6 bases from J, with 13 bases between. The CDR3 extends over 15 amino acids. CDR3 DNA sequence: TGTGCCAGCAGTGAATGGCTAGTAACCTTCAATGAGCAGTTCTTC. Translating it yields CASSEWLVTFNEQFF.

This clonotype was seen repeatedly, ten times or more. CDR3 DNA: TGCGCCAGCAGCTTGGGGACAGGGGGCAACGAGCAGTACTTC. Its protein product is CASSLGTGGNEQYF. J is TRBJ2-7 and V is TRBV5-1, with 11 bases aligning to TRBD1. Germline loops: CDR1 SGHRS, CDR2 YFSETQ. CDR3 length: 14 residues. The trim removed 0 bases at V and 5 bases at J, leaving 1 base unmatched.

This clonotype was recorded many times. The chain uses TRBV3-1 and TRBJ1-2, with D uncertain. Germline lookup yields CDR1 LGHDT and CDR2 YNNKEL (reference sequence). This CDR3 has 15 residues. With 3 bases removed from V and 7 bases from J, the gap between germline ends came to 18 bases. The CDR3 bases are TGTGCCAGCAGCCATCCGGGATTCCAACGAGGTGGCTACACCTTC. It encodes CASSHPGFQRGGYTF.

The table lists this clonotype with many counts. The CDR3 spells CASLRGNQPQHF. For the CDR3, the DNA is TGTGCCAGCTTGAGGGGCAATCAGCCCCAGCATTTT. The rearrangement links TRBV12-3 or TRBV12-4 to TRBJ1-5; D is undetermined. V dropped 8 bases and J dropped 2 bases, with 7 bases sitting between them. There are 12 residues in the CDR3.

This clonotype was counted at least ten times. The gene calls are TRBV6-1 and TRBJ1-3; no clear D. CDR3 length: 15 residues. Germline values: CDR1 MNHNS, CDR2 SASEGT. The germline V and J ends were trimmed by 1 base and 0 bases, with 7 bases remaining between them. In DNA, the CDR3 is TGTGCCAGCAGTGAAGACGGGTTCTCTGGAAACACCATATATTTT. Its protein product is CASSEDGFSGNTIYF.

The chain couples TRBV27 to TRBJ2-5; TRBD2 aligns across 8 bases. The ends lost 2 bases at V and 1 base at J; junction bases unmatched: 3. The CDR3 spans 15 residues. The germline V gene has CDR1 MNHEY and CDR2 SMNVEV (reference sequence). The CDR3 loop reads CASSLRGGPQETQYF. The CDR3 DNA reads TGTGCCAGCAGTTTACGCGGGGGGCCCCAAGAGACCCAGTACTTC.

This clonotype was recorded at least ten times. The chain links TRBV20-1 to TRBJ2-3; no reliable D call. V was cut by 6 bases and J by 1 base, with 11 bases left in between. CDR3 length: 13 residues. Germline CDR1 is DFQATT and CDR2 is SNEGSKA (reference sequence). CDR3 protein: CSASWPGTDTQYF. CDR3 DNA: TGCAGTGCCTCCTGGCCTGGCACAGATACGCAGTATTTT.

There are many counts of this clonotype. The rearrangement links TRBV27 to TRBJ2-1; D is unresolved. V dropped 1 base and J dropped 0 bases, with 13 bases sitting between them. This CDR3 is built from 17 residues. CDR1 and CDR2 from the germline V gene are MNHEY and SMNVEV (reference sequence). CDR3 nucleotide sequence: TGTGCCAGCAGTTTATACCCTCCGTGGATCTCCTACAATGAGCAGTTCTTC. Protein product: CASSLYPPWISYNEQFF.

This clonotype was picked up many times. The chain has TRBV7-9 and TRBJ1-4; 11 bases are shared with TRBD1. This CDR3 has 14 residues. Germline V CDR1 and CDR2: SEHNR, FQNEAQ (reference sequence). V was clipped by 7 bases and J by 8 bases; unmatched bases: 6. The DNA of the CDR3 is TGTGCCAGCACCTCCGGGACAGGGGGAGAAAAACTGTTTTTT. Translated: CASTSGTGGEKLFF.

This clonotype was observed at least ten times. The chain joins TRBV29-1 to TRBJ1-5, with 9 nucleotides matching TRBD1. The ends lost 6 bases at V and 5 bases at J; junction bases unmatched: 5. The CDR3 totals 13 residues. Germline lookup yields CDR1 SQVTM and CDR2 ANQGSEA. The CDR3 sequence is CSVEGQGDQPQHF. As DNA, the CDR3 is TGCAGCGTGGAGGGACAGGGAGATCAGCCCCAGCATTTT.